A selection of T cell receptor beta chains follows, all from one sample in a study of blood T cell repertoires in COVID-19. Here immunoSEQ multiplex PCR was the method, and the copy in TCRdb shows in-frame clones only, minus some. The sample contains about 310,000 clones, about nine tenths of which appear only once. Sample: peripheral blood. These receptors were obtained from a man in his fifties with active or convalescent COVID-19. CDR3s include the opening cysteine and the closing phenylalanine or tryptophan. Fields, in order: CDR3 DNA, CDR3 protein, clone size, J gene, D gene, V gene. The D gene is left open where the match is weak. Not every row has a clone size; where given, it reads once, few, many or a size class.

TGTGCCAGCAGTGTCGGGGGGACAGGGGAAGAGACCCAGTACTTC	CASSVGGTGEETQYF	-	TRBJ2-5	TRBD1	TRBV2
TGTGCCTGGAGTGTACAGGAGGGGAATACGCAGTATTTT	CAWSVQEGNTQYF	-	TRBJ2-3	-	TRBV30
TGTGCCAGCCGTGGGGGAGGGGACGGACAGTACTTCTACACAGATACGCAGTATTTT	CASRGGGDGQYFYTDTQYF	-	TRBJ2-3	-	TRBV7-8
TGTGCCAGCAGCTTAACGCCAGGGAACACCGGGGAGCTGTTTTTT	CASSLTPGNTGELFF	few	TRBJ2-2	-	TRBV7-3
TGTGCCAGCAGTGATCCCCGGGACTACCAATACAATGAGCAGTTCTTC	CASSDPRDYQYNEQFF	-	TRBJ2-1	TRBD2	TRBV6-1
TGTGCCAGCAGTGGGACAGGCGAATCAACCTACGAGCAGTACTTC	CASSGTGESTYEQYF	-	TRBJ2-7	TRBD1	TRBV28
TGTGCCAGCAGCATCACAGGGGGGTACGGCAATCAGCCCCAGCATTTT	CASSITGGYGNQPQHF	once	TRBJ1-5	TRBD1	TRBV5-4
TGTGCCAGCAGTGATAACAGGGTCCAAGAGACCCAGTACTTC	CASSDNRVQETQYF	-	TRBJ2-5	-	TRBV2
TGTGCCAGCATGACAGGGCGCAACGAGCAGTACTTC	CASMTGRNEQYF	-	TRBJ2-7	TRBD1	TRBV2
TGTGCCAGCAGTGGGGACAGGTCTAATGGCTACACCTTC	CASSGDRSNGYTF	-	TRBJ1-2	TRBD1	TRBV2